Presented here are 27 T cell receptor beta chains from one specimen sequenced in a study of blood T cell repertoires in COVID-19. Libraries were prepared by immunoSEQ multiplex PCR; TCRdb keeps only in-frame clonotypes and omits some of them. The table has some 83,000 clones, around 80% seen once. What was sequenced was peripheral blood. The origin of the receptors is a human donor in a cohort sampled during active COVID-19.

This clone was seen a few times. This chain joins TRBV5-1 and TRBJ2-7, with unresolved D. V lost 3 bases and J 4 bases, leaving 5 bases between the germline ends. The CDR3 is 11 residues long. Per germline, CDR1 SGHRS and CDR2 YFSETQ. CDR3 coding DNA: TGCGCCAGCAGCTCCGGGTACGAGCAGTACTTC. Translated: CASSSGYEQYF.

This chain uses TRBV27 with TRBJ1-5; D may be TRBD1 (6 bases). The CDR3 runs 14 residues. Germline V CDR1 and CDR2: MNHEY, SMNVEV (reference sequence). V was trimmed by 4 bases and J by 2 bases, leaving 9 bases between them. The CDR3 region is CASSSRQGNQPQHF. The CDR3 coding sequence is TGTGCCAGCAGTTCCCGACAGGGCAATCAGCCCCAGCATTTT.

This chain connects TRBV6-5 to TRBJ1-2; 7 bases match TRBD1. CDR1 is MNHEY, CDR2 SVGAGI, per germline. This CDR3 contains 14 residues. Trimming removed 6 bases from V and 2 bases from J; junction bases left unmatched: 6. CDR3 region: CASSLTGDNYGYTF. CDR3 nucleotides: TGTGCCAGCAGCCTCACAGGGGACAACTATGGCTACACCTTC.

CDR3: CASVRGLYGYTF. The CDR3 coding sequence is TGTGCCAGCGTCCGCGGACTCTATGGCTACACCTTC. V is TRBV28 and J is TRBJ1-2; D is ambiguous. Trimming removed 8 bases from V and 4 bases from J, with 11 bases in between. Germline assignment: CDR1 MDHEN and CDR2 SYDVKM. The CDR3 contains 12 residues.

This chain uses TRBV12-3 or TRBV12-4 with TRBJ2-4; D may be TRBD2 (5 bases). V lost 3 bases, J lost 6 bases, and 9 bases lay in between. CDR3 length: 13 amino acids. Written as DNA, the CDR3 is TGTGCCAGCAGTTTCGGGGATACAAACATTCAGTACTTC. It encodes CASSFGDTNIQYF.

J is TRBJ2-5 and V is TRBV11-2; TRBD1 matches 9 bases. V lost 6 bases, J lost 5 bases, and 7 bases stayed unmatched. Germline V CDR1 and CDR2: SGHAT, FQNNGV. The CDR3 sequence is 14 residues long. The CDR3 DNA sequence: TGTGCCAGCAGTTTAACAGGGGGCGCTGAGACCCAGTACTTC. It is translated as CASSLTGGAETQYF.

This rearrangement joins TRBV24-1 to TRBJ2-3; no reliable D call. CDR1 and CDR2 (germline): KGHDR, SFDVKD. CDR3 length: 16 residues. Trimming cost V 6 bases and J 0 bases, with 15 bases left between them. DNA of the CDR3: TGTGCCACCAGTCCAGGCACGTTTCTTAGCACAGATACGCAGTATTTT. This gives the protein CATSPGTFLSTDTQYF.

The chain recombines TRBV24-1 with TRBJ1-6, with 7 bases matching TRBD1. The J segment lost 8 bases and the V segment lost 7 bases, leaving 4 bases of the junction unmatched. Per germline, CDR1 KGHDR and CDR2 SFDVKD. This CDR3 contains 13 residues. The DNA for the CDR3 is TGTGCCACCAGGAAAGACAGGGATTCACCCCTCCACTTT. This sequence encodes CATRKDRDSPLHF.

The CDR3 DNA follows: TGTGCCAGCAGTTTGCCGGGACAGGGGGAAGAGACCCAGTACTTC. As protein: CASSLPGQGEETQYF. The rearrangement uses TRBV28 and TRBJ2-5; 11 nucleotides match TRBD1. The CDR3 contains 15 residues. V lost 3 bases, J lost 3 bases, and 3 bases stayed unmatched. Germline V CDR1 and CDR2: MDHEN, SYDVKM.

CDR3 DNA: TGTGCCAGCAGAAAAGCGGGGGGGCTTATAGATACGCAGTATTTT. Amino acid sequence: CASRKAGGLIDTQYF. V gene TRBV6-6 combines with J gene TRBJ2-3, with 10 bases identical to TRBD2. Germline trimming cut 6 bases from V and 5 bases from J; bases unmatched to any gene: 8. Per germline, CDR1 MNHNY and CDR2 SVGAGI (reference sequence). CDR3 size: 15 residues.

The chain employs TRBV21-1 and TRBJ2-1; the table's D call TRBD2 went unverified against the DNA. TRBV21-1 is a pseudogene. The CDR3 is made up of 14 amino acids. The CDR3 bases are TGTGCCTATCCCTGGGGGGGCGACGACAATGAGCAGTTCTTC. Its protein is CAYPWGGDDNEQFF.

The chain combines TRBV28 with TRBJ1-5; 10 bases map to TRBD1. Germline V gene lookup returns CDR1 MDHEN and CDR2 SYDVKM. CDR3 length: 15 residues. V shed 0 bases, J shed 5 bases, and the junction held 1 base outside the gene matches. DNA for the CDR3: TGTGCCAGCAGTTTATGGACAGGGGGCGATCAGCCCCAGCATTTT. It is translated as CASSLWTGGDQPQHF.

This clone was seen only a few times. The V and J genes are TRBV5-6 and TRBJ1-1; 7 bases map to TRBD1. This CDR3 is 15 amino acids long. CDR1 and CDR2 from the germline V gene are SGHDT and YYEEEE. Trimming took 4 bases from V and 0 from J; bases not matched to a gene: 6. The CDR3: CASSRRTGMNTEAFF. As DNA, the CDR3 is TGTGCCAGCAGCCGCAGGACAGGCATGAACACTGAAGCTTTCTTT. Full variable domain (remainder filled in from reference TRBV5-6 and TRBJ1-1): DAGVTQSPTHLIKTRGQQVTLRCSPKSGHDTVSWYQQALGQGPQFIFQYYEEEERQRGNFPDRFSGHQFPNYSSELNVNALLLGDSALYLCASSRRTGMNTEAFFGQGTRLTVV.

The V gene is TRBV7-2, the J gene TRBJ1-2, with 8 bases identical to TRBD1. The CDR3 has 15 residues. Trimming took 5 bases from V and 5 from J; bases not matched to a gene: 10. Germline V gene sequence: CDR1 SGHTA, CDR2 FQGNSA. In DNA form, the CDR3 reads TGTGCCAGCAGCCCCCAGGGGGCGCCTGCGTATGGCTACACCTTC. As protein: CASSPQGAPAYGYTF.

The rearrangement uses TRBV19 and TRBJ1-2; no reliable D call. CDR1 is LNHDA, CDR2 SQIVND, per germline (reference sequence). The CDR3 contains 15 residues. V was trimmed by 3 bases and J by 1 base, leaving 12 bases between them. CDR3 amino acids: CASSMLHTNNYGYTF. CDR3 nucleotide sequence: TGTGCCAGTAGTATGCTCCACACAAATAACTATGGCTACACCTTC.

The V gene is TRBV27, the J gene TRBJ2-1, with D perhaps matching TRBD1 (6 bases). In germline, CDR1 is MNHEY, CDR2 SMNVEV (reference sequence). The germline V and J ends were trimmed by 5 bases and 3 bases, with 17 bases remaining between them. CDR3 length: 16 residues. CDR3 protein: CASSPLSGDIYNEQFF. CDR3 bases: TGTGCCAGCAGTCCCTTATCAGGGGATATCTACAATGAGCAGTTCTTC.

The chain couples TRBV19 to TRBJ1-2, with D possibly matching TRBD1 (6 bases). Trimming shortened V by 3 bases and J by 4 bases, and 12 bases separated the two germline ends. Germline-derived CDR1 and CDR2 are LNHDA and SQIVND (reference sequence). The CDR3 length is 14 residues. The chain's CDR3 is CASSMQVGAYGYTF. Here the CDR3 DNA reads TGTGCCAGTAGTATGCAAGTGGGGGCCTATGGCTACACCTTC.

V usage is TRBV7-2 and J usage is TRBJ2-7; 9 bases line up with TRBD2. The ends lost 0 bases at V and 4 bases at J; junction bases unmatched: 1. This CDR3 region has 14 residues. Germline V lookup: CDR1 SGHTA, CDR2 FQGNSA. CDR3 coding DNA: TGTGCCAGCAGCTTAGCTAGCGGGAGTTACGAGCAGTACTTC. This translates into CASSLASGSYEQYF.

The chain carries TRBV6-5 and TRBJ2-5, with 10 bases identical to TRBD1. J was trimmed by 5 bases and V by 6 bases; bases with no gene match: 9. Germline CDR1 is MNHEY and CDR2 is SVGAGI. The CDR3 length is 15 residues. This chain's CDR3 is CASRGQGRRDETQYF. DNA for the CDR3: TGTGCCAGCAGGGGACAGGGGAGGCGGGATGAGACCCAGTACTTC.

The chain uses TRBV5-1 and TRBJ2-1; 13 nucleotides match TRBD2. This CDR3 has 16 amino acids. Per the germline V gene, CDR1 is SGHRS and CDR2 is YFSETQ. With 5 bases clipped from V and 3 bases from J, the junction kept 5 bases outside the gene matches. The chain's CDR3 is CASRHRTSGGYNEQFF. The DNA of the CDR3 is TGCGCCAGCAGACACCGGACTAGCGGGGGCTACAATGAGCAGTTCTTC. Full variable domain (remainder filled in from reference TRBV5-1 and TRBJ2-1): KAGVTQTPRYLIKTRGQQVTLSCSPISGHRSVSWYQQTPGQGLQFLFEYFSETQRNKGNFPGRFSGRQFSNSRSEMNVSTLELGDSALYLCASRHRTSGGYNEQFFGPGTRLTVL.

V usage is TRBV19 and J usage is TRBJ1-1, with D possibly being TRBD1 (6 bases). This CDR3 is built from 15 residues. From germline, CDR1 is LNHDA and CDR2 SQIVND (reference sequence). Trimming removed 6 bases at V and 3 bases at J, with 17 bases between. CDR3 loop: CASRLIRGGDTEAFF. In nucleotides, the CDR3 is TGTGCCAGTAGGCTCATCAGGGGAGGGGACACTGAAGCTTTCTTT.

The gene calls are TRBV11-2 and TRBJ2-4; the D gene is possibly TRBD2 (5 bases). CDR1 is SGHAT, CDR2 FQNNGV, per germline. The V gene lost 4 bases and the J gene lost 1 base, with 14 bases spanning the gap. The CDR3 runs 16 residues. CDR3: CASSSLRGLAKNIQYF. The CDR3 nucleotides read TGTGCCAGCAGCTCCCTGCGAGGGTTGGCCAAAAACATTCAGTACTTC.

The rearrangement links TRBV19 to TRBJ2-2; TRBD2 agrees at 9 bases. This CDR3 has 16 amino acids. The V gene end was trimmed by 6 bases and the J gene end by 3 bases; junction bases not matched to a gene: 8. The germline gives CDR1 LNHDA, CDR2 SQIVND (reference sequence). The CDR3 loop is CASSRHSGGYTGELFF. The CDR3 DNA sequence: TGTGCCAGTAGCCGCCATAGCGGGGGATACACCGGGGAGCTGTTTTTT.

The rearrangement joins TRBV28 to TRBJ1-4, with 10 bases identical to TRBD1. The CDR3 is 15 amino acids. Germline V lookup: CDR1 MDHEN, CDR2 SYDVKM. V shed 6 bases, J shed 3 bases, and the junction held 4 bases outside the gene matches. CDR3 nucleotides: TGTGCCAGCAGGGACAGGGGGATTGCTAATGAAAAACTGTTTTTT. Encoded protein: CASRDRGIANEKLFF.

This chain joins TRBV2 and TRBJ2-7, with D perhaps TRBD1 (5 bases). V was cut by 7 bases and J by 0 bases, with 7 bases left in between. Per germline, CDR1 SNHLY and CDR2 FYNNEI. The CDR3 contains 12 residues. CDR3 sequence: CASKQDSYEQYF. The CDR3 coding sequence is TGTGCCAGCAAACAGGACTCCTACGAGCAGTACTTC.

V is TRBV5-4 and J is TRBJ2-3; 14 bases are shared with TRBD2. V was clipped by 4 bases and J by 4 bases; unmatched bases: 5. Germline V gene lookup returns CDR1 SGHNT and CDR2 YYREEE (reference sequence). The CDR3 contains 16 residues. CDR3 nucleotide sequence: TGTGCCAGCAGCCGAAAGACTAGCGGGGGGGCAGATACGCAGTATTTT. Translation: CASSRKTSGGADTQYF.

The V call is TRBV6-5, the J call TRBJ1-1; D is unclear. This CDR3 spans 16 amino acids. Germline CDR1 reads MNHEY; CDR2 reads SVGAGI. Trimming removed 4 bases at V and 1 base at J, with 16 bases between. DNA for the CDR3: TGTGCCAGCAGTTCACCCAGCAACCCAGGGAACACTGAAGCTTTCTTT. It codes for CASSSPSNPGNTEAFF.